One sample yielded the 30 T cell receptor beta chains listed below, sequenced in a study of blood T cell repertoires in COVID-19. Generated by immunoSEQ multiplex PCR, the TCRdb table keeps only in-frame clones and is missing some. The sample carries 40,000 to 50,000 clones, about 88% recorded once. The sample was peripheral blood. Every receptor here comes from a human donor in a cohort sampled during active COVID-19.

This rearrangement joins TRBV4-1 to TRBJ2-1, with D tentatively TRBD1 (6 bases). The CDR3 extends over 16 amino acids. V was pared by 0 bases and J by 5 bases, with 14 bases between. Germline values: CDR1 MGHRA, CDR2 YSYEKL. This chain's CDR3 is CASSQEEGVIHNEQFF. The CDR3 coding sequence is TGCGCCAGCAGCCAAGAAGAGGGGGTTATCCACAATGAGCAGTTCTTC.

The chain links TRBV5-3 to TRBJ1-1, with a tentative D call TRBD1 (6 bases). TRBV5-3 is treated as an ORF (open reading frame) with a function not yet certain. CDR3 length equals 14 residues. The V end lost 4 bases, the J end lost 4 bases, and 14 bases lay between the germline ends. The CDR3 spells CARSGGGQFTEAFF. CDR3 nucleotide sequence: TGTGCCAGAAGCGGCGGGGGCCAATTCACTGAAGCTTTCTTT.

The V and J genes are TRBV15 and TRBJ1-2; D remains ambiguous. This CDR3 has 15 amino acids. The V gene lost 6 bases and the J gene lost 0 bases, with 14 bases spanning the gap. The germline V gene encodes CDR1 LNHNV and CDR2 YYDKDF (reference sequence). The CDR3 nucleotides read TGTGCCACCAGTTTCGGTCTTAAAGCTAACTATGGCTACACCTTC. Its translation: CATSFGLKANYGYTF.

The CDR3 nucleotides read TGTGCCATCAGTGACCGTAACCCGGTCTCTGGAAACACCATATATTTT. This encodes CAISDRNPVSGNTIYF. This chain joins TRBV10-3 and TRBJ1-3; no clear D gene. The CDR3 has 16 amino acids. The germline V gene encodes CDR1 ENHRY and CDR2 SYGVKD. Deletions cut 3 bases from V and 0 bases from J, with 12 bases between.

The chain couples TRBV27 to TRBJ2-1, with D possibly being TRBD2 (6 bases). The ends were cut back, 10 bases at V and 4 bases at J, with 20 bases in the middle. There are 15 residues in the CDR3. Germline CDR1 MNHEY, CDR2 SMNVEV (reference sequence). CDR3 residues: CATRSGGIGYNEQFF. In nucleotides, the CDR3 is TGTGCCACCCGATCTGGGGGGATTGGTTACAATGAGCAGTTCTTC.

The V and J genes are TRBV21-1 and TRBJ1-1; TRBD1 is the table's D call, not checked against the DNA. TRBV21-1 has pseudogene status. The CDR3 length is 15 residues. The CDR3 loop reads CASSKNSQSNTEAFF. The CDR3 nucleotides are TGTGCCAGCAGCAAGAATTCGCAGTCGAACACTGAAGCTTTCTTT.

This chain connects TRBV7-9 to TRBJ1-2; D is undetermined. The CDR3 consists of 11 residues. Germline assignment: CDR1 SEHNR and CDR2 FQNEAQ (reference sequence). Trimming took 2 bases from V and 11 from J, leaving 9 bases between them. The CDR3 bases are TGTGCCAGCAGCTTACTCGGGAGGTACACCTTC. Protein product: CASSLLGRYTF.

The chain links TRBV10-2 to TRBJ2-7, with 7 nucleotides matching TRBD1. With 4 bases clipped from V and 4 bases from J, the junction kept 4 bases outside the gene matches. The CDR3 extends over 13 amino acids. Germline CDR1 WSHSY, CDR2 SAAADI. The CDR3, as DNA: TGCGCCAGCAGTGTACCGGGACAGTACGAGCAGTACTTC. Protein: CASSVPGQYEQYF.

CDR3 DNA: TGTGCCACCAGTGATGACGGGAGCTCCTACAATGAGCAGTTCTTC. As protein: CATSDDGSSYNEQFF. The chain employs TRBV24-1 and TRBJ2-1; a weak D match, TRBD2 (6 bases). CDR3 length equals 15 residues. V was pared by 3 bases and J by 0 bases, with 8 bases between. Looked up from germline, CDR1 is KGHDR and CDR2 is SFDVKD.

J is TRBJ2-5 and V is TRBV28; 11 nucleotides agree with TRBD1. There are 17 residues in the CDR3. Germline V gives CDR1 MDHEN, CDR2 SYDVKM. V lost 2 bases to trimming and J lost 9 bases; unmatched junction nucleotides: 14. CDR3 region: CASSLSGTGQGAGAQYF. The CDR3 DNA reads as TGTGCCAGCAGTTTAAGCGGTACCGGACAGGGGGCGGGGGCCCAGTACTTC.

V is TRBV3-1 (or the pseudogene TRBV3-2) and J is TRBJ1-2, with 8 bases lining up with TRBD1. Germline loops: CDR1 LGHDT, CDR2 YNNKEL (reference sequence). With V trimmed by 2 bases and J by 7 bases, 6 bases remained unmatched. The CDR3 consists of 14 residues. This CDR3 is CASSQPGQGVGYTF. In DNA form, the CDR3 reads TGTGCCAGCAGCCAACCCGGACAGGGAGTTGGCTACACCTTC.

J is TRBJ1-4 and V is TRBV5-1, with 7 bases matching TRBD1. Per germline, CDR1 SGHRS and CDR2 YFSETQ. The ends lost 0 bases at V and 4 bases at J; junction bases unmatched: 0. This CDR3 is 14 amino acids long. The CDR3 region is CASSLGQGNEKLFF. The CDR3, as DNA: TGCGCCAGCAGCTTGGGACAGGGTAATGAAAAACTGTTTTTT.

This chain links TRBV10-2 with TRBJ2-1, with 10 bases fitting TRBD2. Germline lookup yields CDR1 WSHSY and CDR2 SAAADI. CDR3 length: 13 residues. V gave up 2 bases and J gave up 12 bases; unmatched junction bases: 4. The CDR3 loop is CASSEPSGGGQFF. The DNA of the CDR3 is TGCGCCAGCAGTGAGCCTAGCGGGGGAGGGCAGTTCTTC.

The V and J genes are TRBV7-2 and TRBJ1-2; D gene uncertain. The V gene's germline CDR1 is SGHTA and CDR2 FQGNSA. The CDR3 loop spans 15 amino acids. Between the trimmed V and J ends, which lost 2 bases and 4 bases, there was a span of 14 bases. The DNA for the CDR3 is TGTGCCAGCAGCTTAAGCCCCCGAGGGATCTATGGCTACACCTTC. This sequence encodes CASSLSPRGIYGYTF.

The gene calls are TRBV5-1 and TRBJ2-3; TRBD2 might be the D (6 bases). Germline CDR1 reads SGHRS; CDR2 reads YFSETQ. The V end was cut by 4 bases, the J end by 0 bases, with 9 bases between. This CDR3 spans 14 amino acids. The CDR3 coding sequence is TGCGCCAGCAGCAAAGGAGGGAGCACAGATACGCAGTATTTT. This gives the protein CASSKGGSTDTQYF.

This sequence joins TRBV4-2 and TRBJ2-7; 10 bases align to TRBD1. In germline, CDR1 is LGHNA, CDR2 YNFKEQ. CDR3 length equals 15 residues. Losses at the gene ends were 2 bases for V and 2 bases for J; bases not matched to a gene: 3. This CDR3 is CASSQPGTGAYEQYF. CDR3 DNA sequence: TGTGCCAGCAGCCAACCCGGGACAGGGGCCTACGAGCAGTACTTC.

The chain uses TRBV12-3 or TRBV12-4 and TRBJ1-1; possible D gene TRBD1, 5 bases. The ends were cut back, 4 bases at V and 10 bases at J, with 13 bases in the middle. This CDR3 has 12 residues. The CDR3 DNA sequence: TGTGCCAGCAGTTCCCCAGGGAAATTAGCTTTCTTT. It is translated as CASSSPGKLAFF.

The CDR3 coding sequence is TGCGCCAGCAGCTTGGGTCTCAGGGGTGATCCGGAAGCTTTCTTT. As protein: CASSLGLRGDPEAFF. The chain recombines TRBV5-1 with TRBJ1-1, with D possibly being TRBD1 (6 bases). Trimming took 0 bases from V and 8 from J, leaving 17 bases between them. CDR3 length: 15 residues. Germline V gene data show CDR1 as SGHRS and CDR2 as YFSETQ. The full variable domain, with the rest looked up from reference TRBV5-1 and TRBJ1-1, is KAGVTQTPRYLIKTRGQQVTLSCSPISGHRSVSWYQQTPGQGLQFLFEYFSETQRNKGNFPGRFSGRQFSNSRSEMNVSTLELGDSALYLCASSLGLRGDPEAFFGQGTRLTVV.

The sample holds a few counts of this clone. The chain has TRBV10-3 and TRBJ1-5; 7 bases match TRBD1. The germline V gene has CDR1 ENHRY and CDR2 SYGVKD. CDR3 length equals 13 residues. The V and J ends lost 11 bases and 0 bases, in that order; junction bases with no gene match: 4. The CDR3: CAVGTDSNQPQHF. CDR3 sequence (DNA): TGTGCCGTCGGGACAGATAGCAATCAGCCCCAGCATTTT.

The rearrangement joins TRBV5-6 to TRBJ1-1, with TRBD1 as a possible D gene (5 bases). Trimming removed 4 bases at V and 1 base at J, with 8 bases between. This CDR3 spans 13 amino acids. Germline V gene data show CDR1 as SGHDT and CDR2 as YYEEEE. CDR3 in DNA: TGTGCCAGCAGCCTGGGGCCGAACACTGAAGCTTTCTTT. It yields the protein CASSLGPNTEAFF.

The chain has TRBV30 and TRBJ2-1; weak D call: TRBD2 (6 bases). V lost 6 bases and J lost 4, with 7 bases in between. This CDR3 is built from 11 residues. Looked up from germline, CDR1 is GTSNPN and CDR2 is SVGIG (reference sequence). The DNA for the CDR3 is TGTGCCTGCGGGAGTTACAATGAGCAGTTCTTC. It yields the protein CACGSYNEQFF.

The chain has TRBV27 and TRBJ2-3; D possibly corresponds to TRBD1 (6 bases). Germline V CDR1 and CDR2: MNHEY, SMNVEV (reference sequence). V lost 2 bases, J lost 1 base, and 7 bases lay in between. The CDR3 runs 14 residues. CDR3 nucleotides: TGTGCCAGCAGTTTAAACAGGGGCACAGATACGCAGTATTTT. It encodes CASSLNRGTDTQYF.

The rearrangement uses TRBV18 and TRBJ1-1, with D maybe TRBD1 (6 bases). This CDR3 has 14 amino acids. V lost 6 bases and J lost 3, with 14 bases in between. Germline V gene sequence: CDR1 KGHSH, CDR2 LQKENI. CDR3 DNA: TGTGCCAGCTCGTTAACAGGGTCCGACACTGAAGCTTTCTTT. It yields the protein CASSLTGSDTEAFF.

The J gene is TRBJ2-7, the V gene TRBV4-1; 10 bases line up with TRBD1. The V segment lost 3 bases and the J segment 4 bases; nucleotides outside the gene matches: 3. This CDR3 contains 14 residues. From germline, CDR1 is MGHRA and CDR2 YSYEKL. The CDR3 region has the DNA TGCGCCAGCAGCCACCCGGGACAGGGGTACGAGCAGTACTTC. Protein product: CASSHPGQGYEQYF.

The chain combines TRBV5-1 with TRBJ2-1, with TRBD2 matching over 7 bases. The CDR3 spans 13 residues. After removal of 2 bases from V and 8 bases from J, the junction contained 4 bases not matched to a gene. Germline CDR1 reads SGHRS; CDR2 reads YFSETQ. The CDR3 DNA is TGCGCCAGCAGCTTCGGCGGGAGCGATGAGCAGTTCTTC. Translation gives CASSFGGSDEQFF.

V usage is TRBV19 and J usage is TRBJ1-5, with TRBD1 identical over 8 bases. Germline-derived CDR1 and CDR2 are LNHDA and SQIVND (reference sequence). Germline trimming cut 6 bases from V and 2 bases from J; bases unmatched to any gene: 9. The CDR3 runs 16 residues. The CDR3 loop reads CASRIQGAFGNQPQHF. CDR3 coding DNA: TGTGCCAGTAGGATCCAGGGGGCTTTTGGCAATCAGCCCCAGCATTTT. The full variable domain, its missing parts supplied by reference TRBV19 and TRBJ1-5, is DGGITQSPKYLFRKEGQNVTLSCEQNLNHDAMYWYRQDPGQGLRLIYYSQIVNDFQKGDIAEGYSVSREKKESFPLTVTSAQKNPTAFYLCASRIQGAFGNQPQHFGDGTRLSIL.

The CDR3 reads CASTGSSGPYNEQFF. The CDR3 DNA reads as TGTGCCAGCACTGGGTCTAGCGGCCCCTACAATGAGCAGTTCTTC. This chain links TRBV2 with TRBJ2-1, with 7 bases fitting TRBD2. There are 15 residues in the CDR3. Per the germline V gene, CDR1 is SNHLY and CDR2 is FYNNEI. Trimming cost V 7 bases and J 2 bases; bases outside gene matches: 8. Supplemented by reference TRBV2 and TRBJ2-1, the full variable domain reads EPEVTQTPSHQVTQMGQEVILRCVPISNHLYFYWYRQILGQKVEFLVSFYNNEISEKSEIFDDQFSVERPDGSNFTLKIRSTKLEDSAMYFCASTGSSGPYNEQFFGPGTRLTVL.

The rearrangement links TRBV5-1 to TRBJ2-1, with TRBD2 matching 14 bases. CDR3 size: 15 residues. Per germline, CDR1 SGHRS and CDR2 YFSETQ. The junction had 7 bases not matched to a gene; V was cut back by 4 bases and J by 10 bases. This CDR3 reads CASSQTSGRAVEQFF. In DNA, the CDR3 is TGCGCCAGCAGCCAGACTAGCGGGAGGGCCGTGGAGCAGTTCTTC.

The chain uses TRBV29-1 and TRBJ1-1; 7 bases agree with TRBD1. Germline V gives CDR1 SQVTM, CDR2 ANQGSEA. The junction had 12 bases not matched to a gene; V was cut back by 6 bases and J by 11 bases. CDR3 size: 12 residues. In nucleotides, the CDR3 is TGCAGCGTGGACAGACAGGGTTCTGTCGCTTTCTTT. It codes for CSVDRQGSVAFF.

This chain connects TRBV9 to TRBJ1-2, with 10 positions matching TRBD1. Unmatched junction bases numbered 9, after V lost 2 bases and J lost 8 bases. Per germline, CDR1 SGDLS and CDR2 YYNGEE. This CDR3 has 15 amino acids. The CDR3 reads CASSVRDRGVSGYTF. In nucleotides, the CDR3 is TGTGCCAGCAGCGTTAGGGACAGGGGTGTGAGCGGCTACACCTTC.